This TCR beta chain was recorded in a study of TIL therapy for anti-PD-1-resistant metastatic lung cancer. Trimming at V came to 0 bases and at J to 2 bases, leaving 5 bases not matched to a gene. Per the germline V gene, CDR1 is MNHEY and CDR2 is SVGAGI. The CDR3 has 16 amino acids. Time point in this sample: pre-treatment sample, taken before nivolumab and TIL therapy. This was the immunoSEQ v3 assay. Profiled with immunoSEQ multiplex PCR; TCRdb holds only in-frame clones, not every one. This table holds tens of thousands of clones, approximately 83% found once. This chain connects TRBV6-5 to TRBJ2-7; TRBD2 aligns across 9 bases. The clonotype originates from a person aged 25-80 years with non-small cell lung cancer. This specimen consisted of blood, obtained at baseline. The CDR3 sequence: CASSYSGTSSPYEQYF. The CDR3 DNA follows: TGTGCCAGCAGTTACTCCGGGACTAGCTCTCCCTACGAGCAGTACTTC.